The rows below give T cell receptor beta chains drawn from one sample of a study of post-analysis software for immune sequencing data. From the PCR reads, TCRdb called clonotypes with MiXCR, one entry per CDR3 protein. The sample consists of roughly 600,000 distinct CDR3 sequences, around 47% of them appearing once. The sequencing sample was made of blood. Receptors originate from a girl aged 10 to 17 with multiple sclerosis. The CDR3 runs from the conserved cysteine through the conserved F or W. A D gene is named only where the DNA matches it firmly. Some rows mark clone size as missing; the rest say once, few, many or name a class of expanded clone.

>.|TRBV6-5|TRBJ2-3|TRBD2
TGTGCCAGCAGTTACGCCAGACTAGCGGGGGGGCTGACAGATACGCAGTATTTT
CASSYARLAGGLTDTQYF
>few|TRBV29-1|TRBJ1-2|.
TGCAGCGTGGCCGCCGGGGGGTCTAACTATGGCTACACCTTC
CSVAAGGSNYGYTF
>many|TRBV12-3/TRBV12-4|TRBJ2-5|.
TGTGCCAGCAGTCCCCCCGGGGGGACCCAGTACTTC
CASSPPGGTQYF
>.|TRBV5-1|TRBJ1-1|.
TGCGCCAGCAGCAACAAGGACAGCAACACTGAAGCTTTCTTT
CASSNKDSNTEAFF
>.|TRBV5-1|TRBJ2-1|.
TGCGCCAGCAGCTCGGGCGGGGATGAGCAGTTCTTC
CASSSGGDEQFF
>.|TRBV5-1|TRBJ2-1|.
TGCGCCAGCACCGACCGAGGGGGCTCCTACAATGAGCAGTTCTTC
CASTDRGGSYNEQFF
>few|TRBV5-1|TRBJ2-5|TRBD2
TGCGCCAGCAGAGCGGGACTCCAAGAGACCCAGTACTTC
CASRAGLQETQYF
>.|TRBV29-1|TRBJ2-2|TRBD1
TGCAGCGTTAGAGGGACAGAAACCCACACCGGGGAGCTGTTTTTT
CSVRGTETHTGELFF
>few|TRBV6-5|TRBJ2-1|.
TGTGCCAGCAGTTACGATAAAGATGAGCAGTTCTTC
CASSYDKDEQFF
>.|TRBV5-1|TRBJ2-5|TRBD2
TGCGCCAGCAGCTCGGGAATAGCGGGGGGAAAAGAGACCCAGTACTTC
CASSSGIAGGKETQYF
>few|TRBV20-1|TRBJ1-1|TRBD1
TGCAGTGCTAGAGATAACAGGGGATTGAACACTGAAGCTTTCTTT
CSARDNRGLNTEAFF
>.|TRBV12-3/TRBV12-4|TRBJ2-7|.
TGTGCCAGCAGTTTGGGGATTAGGTTCGAGCAGTACTTC
CASSLGIRFEQYF
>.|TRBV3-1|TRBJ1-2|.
TGTGCCAGCAGCCAAGGGCTGAGTGCCAACTATGGCTACACCTTC
CASSQGLSANYGYTF
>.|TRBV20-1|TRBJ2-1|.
TGCAGTGCTACTCGTGAGGGGGTGCATGAGCAGTTCTTC
CSATREGVHEQFF
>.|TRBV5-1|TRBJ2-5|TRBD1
TGCGCCAGCGGGACAGGGGGACAAGAGACCCAGTACTTC
CASGTGGQETQYF
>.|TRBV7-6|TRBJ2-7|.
TGTGCCAGCAGCGCAGGAGGGGGCCTATCCTCCTACGAGCAGTACTTC
CASSAGGGLSSYEQYF
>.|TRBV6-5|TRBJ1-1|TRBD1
TGTGCCAGCAGTTACAAGGGACAGTACACTGAAGCTTTCTTT
CASSYKGQYTEAFF
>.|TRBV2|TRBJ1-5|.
TGTGCCAGCAGTGGAACCCCGAGGAATCAGCCCCAGCATTTT
CASSGTPRNQPQHF
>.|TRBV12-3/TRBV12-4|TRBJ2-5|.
TGTGCCAGCAGTACCGGGGTCGTCCAAGAGACCCAGTACTTC
CASSTGVVQETQYF
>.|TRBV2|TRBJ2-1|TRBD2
TGTGCCAGTTTGATGGCTAGCGGCTACAATGAGCAGTTCTTC
CASLMASGYNEQFF
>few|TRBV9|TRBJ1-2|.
TGTGCCAGCACCATCACCGCTAACCCCGACTATGGCTACACCTTC
CASTITANPDYGYTF
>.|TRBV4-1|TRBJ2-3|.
TGCGCCAGCAGCCAAGGGCTATCCACGACTGGCGGGGCATATACGCAGTATTTT
CASSQGLSTTGGAYTQYF
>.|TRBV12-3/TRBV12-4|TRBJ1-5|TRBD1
TGTGCCACCAGGACAGGGGAGCGCAATCAGCCCCAGCATTTT
CATRTGERNQPQHF
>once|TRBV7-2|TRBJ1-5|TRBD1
TGTGCCAGCAGCCGGACAGGGGGCTCTCTAAATAGCAATCAGCCCCAGCATTTT
CASSRTGGSLNSNQPQHF